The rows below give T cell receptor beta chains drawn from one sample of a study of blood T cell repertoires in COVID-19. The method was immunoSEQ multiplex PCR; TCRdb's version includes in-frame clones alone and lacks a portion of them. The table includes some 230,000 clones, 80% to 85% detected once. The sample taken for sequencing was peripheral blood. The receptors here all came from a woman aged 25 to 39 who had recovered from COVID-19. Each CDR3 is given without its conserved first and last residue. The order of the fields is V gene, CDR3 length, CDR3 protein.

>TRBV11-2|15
ASSLEATGGYTYEQY
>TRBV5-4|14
ASSLGGRAMANVLT
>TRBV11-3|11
ASSPGGLETQY
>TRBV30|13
AWSGGTGFGNTIY
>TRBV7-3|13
ASSLEPGHTDTQY
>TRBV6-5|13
ASSYSGHLNTEAF
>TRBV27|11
ASTAYRGNEQY
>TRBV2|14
ASSEAPTGGPGGYT
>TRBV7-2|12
ASSSSSAYNEQF
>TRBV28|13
ASSGLGATGNTIY
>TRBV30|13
AWSVEGGERGEAF
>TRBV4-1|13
ASSISGGVHYGYT
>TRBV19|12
ASRMTGGRYEQY
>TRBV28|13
ASRGASGSPDTQY
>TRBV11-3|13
ASSLEGERNEKLF
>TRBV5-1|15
ASSLEITGLGTGELF
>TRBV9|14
ASSPLQFRELAQPY
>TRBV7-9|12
ASSLADRPYGYT
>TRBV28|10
ASSLSDREAF
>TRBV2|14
ASTEGGRGSGQPQH
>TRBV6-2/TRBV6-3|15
ASSRTSGRKSYNEQF
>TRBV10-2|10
ASSWSGNEQF
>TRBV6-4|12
ASSDSGSPDTQY
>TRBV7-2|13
ASSTGTSPVNTQY
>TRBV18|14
ASSPLRLAGADTQY
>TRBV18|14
ASSQGTSGSTGELF
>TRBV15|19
ATSRRTRQGAYTEYTDTQY
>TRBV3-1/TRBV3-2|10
ASSRAGDTQY
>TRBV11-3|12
ASSPKRETGELF
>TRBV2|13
ASSDASSVTDTQY
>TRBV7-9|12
ASSLGLKPGEQY
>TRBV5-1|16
ASSSPMGQGIRLTEAF
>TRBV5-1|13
ASSPTGLAGYEQY
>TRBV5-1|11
ASSWAGGNEQF
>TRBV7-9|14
ASSSRLAGATNEQF
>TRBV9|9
ASIRKETQY
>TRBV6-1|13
ASSEVLGLAYEQY
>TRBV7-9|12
ASSLEQGNSPLH
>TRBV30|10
AWSVARETQY
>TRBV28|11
ASSLGVTGELF
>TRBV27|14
ASSFQDRGQVTEQY
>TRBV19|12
ASSTPYLSGPQH
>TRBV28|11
ASSLDSHSPLH
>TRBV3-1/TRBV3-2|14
ASSQNYPQAKNIQY
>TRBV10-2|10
ASMGHLYEQY
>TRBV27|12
ASRGPQGYTEAF
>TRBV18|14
ASSPRDSVSGNTIY
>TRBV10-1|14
ASSEYPTGATDTQY
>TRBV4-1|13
ASGTGYRHHSPLH
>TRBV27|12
ASSLRGQNYEQY
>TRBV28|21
ASSYLYAGPSGVTQTSTDTQY
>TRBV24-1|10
ATQSSYNEQF
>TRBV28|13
ASRRGTGGQETQY
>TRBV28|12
ASKGLAAYNEQF
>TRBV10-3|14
AISESREGGTGELF
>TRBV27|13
ASSSRYRATYEQY
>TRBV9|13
ASSTGTVNTGELF
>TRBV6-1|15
ASSEFPLAGRNYEQY
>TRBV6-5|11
ASSQLPYNEQF